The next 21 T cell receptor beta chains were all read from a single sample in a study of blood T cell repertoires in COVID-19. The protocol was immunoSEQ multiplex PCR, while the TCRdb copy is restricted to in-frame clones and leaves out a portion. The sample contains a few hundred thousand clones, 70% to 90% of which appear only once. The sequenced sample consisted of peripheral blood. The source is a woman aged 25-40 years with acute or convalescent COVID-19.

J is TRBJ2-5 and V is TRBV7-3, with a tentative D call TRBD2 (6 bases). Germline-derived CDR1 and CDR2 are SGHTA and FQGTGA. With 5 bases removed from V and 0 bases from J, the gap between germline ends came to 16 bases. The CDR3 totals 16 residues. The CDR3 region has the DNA TGTGCCAGCAGCCAGGGTCAGCGGGCCGACCAAGAGACCCAGTACTTC. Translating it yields CASSQGQRADQETQYF.

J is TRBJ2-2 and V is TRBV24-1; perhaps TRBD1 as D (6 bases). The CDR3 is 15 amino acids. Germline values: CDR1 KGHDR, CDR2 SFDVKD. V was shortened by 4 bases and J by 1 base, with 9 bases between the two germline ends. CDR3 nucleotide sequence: TGTGCCACCAGTGACAGGGGACGGAACACCGGGGAGCTGTTTTTT. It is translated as CATSDRGRNTGELFF.

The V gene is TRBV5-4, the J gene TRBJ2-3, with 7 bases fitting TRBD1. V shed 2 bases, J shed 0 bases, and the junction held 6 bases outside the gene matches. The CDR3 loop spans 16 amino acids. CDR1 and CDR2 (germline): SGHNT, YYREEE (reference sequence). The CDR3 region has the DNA TGTGCCAGCAGCTTCGGGACAGAAGATAGCACAGATACGCAGTATTTT. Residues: CASSFGTEDSTDTQYF.

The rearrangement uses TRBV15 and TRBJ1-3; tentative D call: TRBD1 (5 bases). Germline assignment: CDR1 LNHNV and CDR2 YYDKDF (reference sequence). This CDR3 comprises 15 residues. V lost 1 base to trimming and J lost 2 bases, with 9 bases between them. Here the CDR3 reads CATSRAGGAGNTIYF. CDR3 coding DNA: TGTGCCACCAGCAGAGCTGGGGGGGCTGGAAACACCATATATTTT.

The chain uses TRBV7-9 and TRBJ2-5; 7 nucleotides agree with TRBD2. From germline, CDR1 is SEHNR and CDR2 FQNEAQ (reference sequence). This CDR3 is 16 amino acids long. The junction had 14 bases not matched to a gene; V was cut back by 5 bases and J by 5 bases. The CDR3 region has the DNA TGTGCCAGCAGCCCGCCCTTGGCGGGAGACCGGGAGACCCAGTACTTC. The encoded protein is CASSPPLAGDRETQYF.

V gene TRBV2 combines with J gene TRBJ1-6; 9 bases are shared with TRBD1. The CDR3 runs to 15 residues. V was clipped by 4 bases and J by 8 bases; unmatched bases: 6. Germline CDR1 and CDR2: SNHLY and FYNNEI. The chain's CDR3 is CASSGDRAGHSPLHF. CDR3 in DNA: TGTGCCAGCAGTGGGGACAGGGCCGGGCATTCACCCCTCCACTTT.

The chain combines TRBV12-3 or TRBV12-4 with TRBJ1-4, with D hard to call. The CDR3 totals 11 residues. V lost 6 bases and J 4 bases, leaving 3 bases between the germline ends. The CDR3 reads CASRSNEKLFF. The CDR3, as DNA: TGTGCCAGCAGGAGTAATGAAAAACTGTTTTTT.

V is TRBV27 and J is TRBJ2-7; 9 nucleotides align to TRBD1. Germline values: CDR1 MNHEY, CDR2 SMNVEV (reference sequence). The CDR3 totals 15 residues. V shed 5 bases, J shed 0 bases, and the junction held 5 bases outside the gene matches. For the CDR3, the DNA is TGTGCCAGCAGTCCAGGGACAGGGCACTCCTACGAGCAGTACTTC. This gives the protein CASSPGTGHSYEQYF.

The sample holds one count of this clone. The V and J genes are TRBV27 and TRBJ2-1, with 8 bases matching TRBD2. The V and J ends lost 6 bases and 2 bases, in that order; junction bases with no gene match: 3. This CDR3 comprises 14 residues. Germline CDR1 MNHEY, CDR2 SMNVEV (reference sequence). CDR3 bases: TGTGCCAGCAGACAAGCGGGAGCCTACAATGAGCAGTTCTTC. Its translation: CASRQAGAYNEQFF.

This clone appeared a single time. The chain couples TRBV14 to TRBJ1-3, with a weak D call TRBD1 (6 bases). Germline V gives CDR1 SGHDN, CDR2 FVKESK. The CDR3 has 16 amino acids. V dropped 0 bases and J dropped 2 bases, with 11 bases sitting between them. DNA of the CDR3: TGTGCCAGCAGCCAAGAACCAGGGGCGCCTGGAAACACCATATATTTT. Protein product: CASSQEPGAPGNTIYF.

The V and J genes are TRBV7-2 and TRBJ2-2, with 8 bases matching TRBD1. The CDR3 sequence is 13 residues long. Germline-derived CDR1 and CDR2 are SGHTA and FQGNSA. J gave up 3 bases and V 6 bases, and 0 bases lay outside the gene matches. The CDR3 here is CASRDRDTGELFF. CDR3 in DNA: TGTGCCAGCAGGGACAGGGACACCGGGGAGCTGTTTTTT. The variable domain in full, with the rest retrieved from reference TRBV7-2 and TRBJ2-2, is GAGVSQSPSNKVTEKGKDVELRCDPISGHTALYWYRQSLGQGLEFLIYFQGNSAPDKSGLPSDRFSAERTGGSVSTLTIQRTQQEDSAVYLCASRDRDTGELFFGEGSRLTVL.

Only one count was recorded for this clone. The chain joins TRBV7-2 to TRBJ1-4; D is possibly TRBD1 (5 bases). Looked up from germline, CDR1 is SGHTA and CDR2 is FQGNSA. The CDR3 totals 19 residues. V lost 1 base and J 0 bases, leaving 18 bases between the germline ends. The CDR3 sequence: CASSLGWGRAFATNEKLFF. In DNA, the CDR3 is TGTGCCAGCAGCTTAGGTTGGGGGAGGGCTTTTGCAACTAATGAAAAACTGTTTTTT. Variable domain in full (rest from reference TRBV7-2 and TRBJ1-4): GAGVSQSPSNKVTEKGKDVELRCDPISGHTALYWYRQSLGQGLEFLIYFQGNSAPDKSGLPSDRFSAERTGGSVSTLTIQRTQQEDSAVYLCASSLGWGRAFATNEKLFFGSGTQLSVL.

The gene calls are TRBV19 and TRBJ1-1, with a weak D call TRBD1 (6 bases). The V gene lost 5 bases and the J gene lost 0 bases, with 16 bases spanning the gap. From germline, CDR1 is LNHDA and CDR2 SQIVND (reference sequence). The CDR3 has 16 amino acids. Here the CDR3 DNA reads TGTGCCAGTAGTGTTCAACAGGGACCGATGAACACTGAAGCTTTCTTT. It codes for CASSVQQGPMNTEAFF.

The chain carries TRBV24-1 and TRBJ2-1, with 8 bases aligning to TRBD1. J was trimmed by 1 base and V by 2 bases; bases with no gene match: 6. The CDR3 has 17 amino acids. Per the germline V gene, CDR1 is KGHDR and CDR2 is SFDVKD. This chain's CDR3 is CATSDSQGALSYNEQFF. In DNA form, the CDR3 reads TGTGCCACCAGTGATTCTCAGGGGGCGCTTTCCTACAATGAGCAGTTCTTC.

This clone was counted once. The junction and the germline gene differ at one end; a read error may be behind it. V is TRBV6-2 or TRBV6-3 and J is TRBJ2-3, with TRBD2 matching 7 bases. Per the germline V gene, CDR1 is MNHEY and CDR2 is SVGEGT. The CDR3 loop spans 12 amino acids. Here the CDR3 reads CASSYSKLAEEF. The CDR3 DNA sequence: TGTGCCAGCAGTTACTCGAAGCTAGCGGAGGAATTT.

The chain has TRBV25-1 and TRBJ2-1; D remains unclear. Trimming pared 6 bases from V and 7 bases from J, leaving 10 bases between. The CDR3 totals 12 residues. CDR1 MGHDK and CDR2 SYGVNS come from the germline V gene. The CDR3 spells CASRLLSNEQFF. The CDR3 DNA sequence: TGTGCCAGCAGACTGCTCTCTAATGAGCAGTTCTTC.

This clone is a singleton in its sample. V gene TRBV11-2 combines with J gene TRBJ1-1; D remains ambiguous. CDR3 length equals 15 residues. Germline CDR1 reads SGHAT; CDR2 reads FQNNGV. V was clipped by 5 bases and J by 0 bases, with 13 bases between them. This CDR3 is CASSLSVTVNTEAFF. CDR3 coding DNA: TGTGCCAGCAGCCTTAGCGTCACAGTGAACACTGAAGCTTTCTTT.

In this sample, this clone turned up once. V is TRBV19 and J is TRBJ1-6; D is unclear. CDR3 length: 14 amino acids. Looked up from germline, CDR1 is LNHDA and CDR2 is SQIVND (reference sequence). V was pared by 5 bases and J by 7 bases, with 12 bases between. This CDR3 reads CASSYLPENSPLHF. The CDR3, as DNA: TGTGCCAGTAGTTATTTGCCGGAGAATTCACCCCTCCACTTT.

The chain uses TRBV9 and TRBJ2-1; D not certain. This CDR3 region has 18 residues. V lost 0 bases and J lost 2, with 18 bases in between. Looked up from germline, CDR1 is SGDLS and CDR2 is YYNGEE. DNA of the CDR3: TGTGCCAGCAGCGTAGGGCCTGGGCTGTCGATCCCCTACAATGAGCAGTTCTTC. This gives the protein CASSVGPGLSIPYNEQFF.

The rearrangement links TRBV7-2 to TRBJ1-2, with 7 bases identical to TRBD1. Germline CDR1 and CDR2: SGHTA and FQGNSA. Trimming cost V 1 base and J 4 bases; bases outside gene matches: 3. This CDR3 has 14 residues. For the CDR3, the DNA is TGTGCCAGCAGCTTAGAGGGACAGCCCTATGGCTACACCTTC. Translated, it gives CASSLEGQPYGYTF.

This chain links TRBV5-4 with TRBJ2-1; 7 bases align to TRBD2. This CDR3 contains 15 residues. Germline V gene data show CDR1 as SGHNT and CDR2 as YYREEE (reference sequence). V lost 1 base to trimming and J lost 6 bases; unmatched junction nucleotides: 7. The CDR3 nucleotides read TGTGCCAGCAGCTTGAAGCGGGAAAGCGTCAATGAGCAGTTCTTC. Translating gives CASSLKRESVNEQFF.